This T cell receptor (beta chain) stems from a study of T-cell memory formation after mild COVID-19. Using its own MiXCR run on the 5' RACE reads, TCRdb lists one record per CDR3 protein. This table has some 190,000 distinct CDR3 sequences, roughly 17% appearing once. Trimming removed 5 bases at V and 5 bases at J, with 14 bases between. The CDR3 has 14 residues. Sequenced: PBMCs or a T cell subset sorted from them (not recorded which). This chain connects TRBV12-3 or TRBV12-4 to TRBJ2-3, with TRBD2 as a possible D gene (6 bases). The TCR sequence derives from an adult woman who had mild COVID-19 (a few samples of this study predate the infection). Cell type and time point are not known. The CDR3 DNA follows: TGTGCCAGCAGTCCCGGCGGGGTCTTAGATACGCAGTATTTT. It codes for CASSPGGVLDTQYF.